The sequence of this TCR beta chain was determined in a study of blood T cell repertoires in COVID-19. The junction had 0 bases not matched to a gene; V was cut back by 4 bases and J by 4 bases. There are 12 residues in the CDR3. Per the germline V gene, CDR1 is LGHNA and CDR2 is YNFKEQ. In the original analysis: Nucleated cell counts were estimated from reference gene primer amplification. Generated by immunoSEQ multiplex PCR, the TCRdb table keeps only in-frame clones and is missing some. The D gene and trimming were derived from the DNA, and the V and J assignments and clone size from that table. The sample holds some 320,000 clones; 90% to 95% are singletons and the top ten take roughly 3.6%.

Sequencing was done on a sample of PBMCs or T cells enriched from blood (not recorded which). The receptor comes from a woman aged 25 to 39 who had been exposed to COVID-19. V is TRBV4-2 and J is TRBJ2-5, with 7 bases lining up with TRBD2. The CDR3 nucleotides are TGTGCCAGCAGCCGGGGGGGAGAGACCCAGTACTTC. This gives the protein CASSRGGETQYF.